This T cell receptor beta chain was retrieved from a study of shared clonotypes between healthy human individuals. The wider study: Aged 18 to 49, the donors were a couple of women and a few men.

Deletions cut 6 bases from V and 2 bases from J, with 15 bases between. This CDR3 region has 15 residues. Germline V gene sequence: CDR1 LNHDA, CDR2 SQIVND (reference sequence). Remarks on this clone: Its antigen is currently unknown.

Study-wide results and limits: Against clonotypes common to all four donors, non-shared ones had lower generation probabilities. The rarefaction results pointed to incomplete sorted-subset sequencing despite large depth.

The method was immunoSEQ multiplex PCR; TCRdb's version includes in-frame clones alone and lacks a portion of them. This sample has about 2.1 million clones, with about 92% found just once. Naive CD8 cells were CD45RO-negative, positively selected for CCR7, excluding terminally differentiated effector memory CD45RA+ cells. The donors, healthy adults who were HIV-negative, had experienced no recent acute infections or vaccinations. The clonotype was recovered from a man between 18 and 35 years old in good health. Some clones in this sample may be carry-over from other donors' samples. This sequence joins TRBV19 and TRBJ2-3, with D possibly TRBD2 on 6 matching bases. Sequenced sample: naive CD8+ T cells from PBMCs. The CDR3 DNA is TGTGCCAGTAGAGCTCGGGACTTCTACACAGATACGCAGTATTTT. Encoded protein: CASRARDFYTDTQYF. Using reference TRBV19 and TRBJ2-3 for the parts outside the CDR3, the full variable domain is DGGITQSPKYLFRKEGQNVTLSCEQNLNHDAMYWYRQDPGQGLRLIYYSQIVNDFQKGDIAEGYSVSREKKESFPLTVTSAQKNPTAFYLCASRARDFYTDTQYFGPGTRLTVL.